The TCR beta chain described here comes from a study of CD8+CD57+ T cells in acquired aplastic anemia. TCR beta VDJ combinations and CDR3 sequences were profiled from genomic DNA. TCRdb re-called the reads with MiXCR, one entry per CDR3 protein. This sample has 200,000 to 250,000 distinct CDR3 sequences, with 50% to 70% found just once. Germline V gene sequence: CDR1 SEHNR, CDR2 FQNEAQ (reference sequence). The CDR3 covers 15 residues. J was trimmed by 3 bases and V by 5 bases; bases with no gene match: 10. Only patients with CD8+CD57+ cell expansion on flow cytometry were chosen for sequencing. The origin of this receptor is a human donor with aplastic anemia. The sequenced sample consisted of sorted CD4+, CD8+, or CD8+CD57+ T cells (not recorded which) from PBMCs. The gene calls are TRBV7-9 and TRBJ2-7; 7 bases map to TRBD1. CDR3 residues: CASSPTGDPGYEQYF. The CDR3 nucleotides read TGTGCCAGCAGCCCAACAGGGGACCCCGGCTACGAGCAGTACTTC.